This T cell receptor (beta chain) was obtained from a study of technical replicates of blood from a few donors. V shed 0 bases and J shed 4 bases, with 11 bases lying between them. Germline CDR1 is SGDLS and CDR2 is YYNGEE. The CDR3 is made up of 14 amino acids. Sequenced by immunoSEQ multiplex PCR; TCRdb stores in-frame clones only, minus some. The table includes around 57,000 clones, around 94% detected once. The chain joins TRBV9 to TRBJ2-7, with a weak D call TRBD2 (5 bases). The TCR originated in a human donor in good health. Sequencing was carried out using T cells isolated from PBMCs. In nucleotides, the CDR3 is TGTGCCAGCAGCGTAGACGAGGGAGCGTACGAGCAGTACTTC. Encoded protein: CASSVDEGAYEQYF.